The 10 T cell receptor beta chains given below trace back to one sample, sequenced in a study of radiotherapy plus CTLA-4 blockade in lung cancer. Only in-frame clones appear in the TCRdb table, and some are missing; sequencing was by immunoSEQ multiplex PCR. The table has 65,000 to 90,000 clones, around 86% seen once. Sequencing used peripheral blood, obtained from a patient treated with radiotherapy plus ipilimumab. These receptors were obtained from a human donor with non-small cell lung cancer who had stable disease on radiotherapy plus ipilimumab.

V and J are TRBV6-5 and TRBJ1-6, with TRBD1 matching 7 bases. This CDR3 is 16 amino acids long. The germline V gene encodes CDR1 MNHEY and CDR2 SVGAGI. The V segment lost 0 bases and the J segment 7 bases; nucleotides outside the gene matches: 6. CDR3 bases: TGTGCCAGCAGTTACTCGACAGGGCGAAACAATTCACCCCTCCACTTT. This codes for CASSYSTGRNNSPLHF.

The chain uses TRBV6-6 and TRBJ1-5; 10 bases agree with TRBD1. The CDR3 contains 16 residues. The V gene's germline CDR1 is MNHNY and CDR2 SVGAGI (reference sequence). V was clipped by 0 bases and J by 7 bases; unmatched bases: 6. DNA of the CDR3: TGTGCCAGCAGTTACTCGGGACAGGGGACATGGCAGCCCCAGCATTTT. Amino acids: CASSYSGQGTWQPQHF.

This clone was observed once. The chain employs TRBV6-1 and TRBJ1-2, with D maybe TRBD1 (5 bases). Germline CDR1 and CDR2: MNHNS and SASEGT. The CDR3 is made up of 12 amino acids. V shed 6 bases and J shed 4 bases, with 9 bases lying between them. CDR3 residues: CASRVGVYGYTF. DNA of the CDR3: TGTGCCAGCAGAGTAGGGGTCTATGGCTACACCTTC.

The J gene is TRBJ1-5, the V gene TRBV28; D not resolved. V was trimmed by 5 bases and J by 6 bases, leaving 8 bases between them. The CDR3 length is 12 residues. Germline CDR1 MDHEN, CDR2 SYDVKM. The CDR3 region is CASSGPVQPQHF. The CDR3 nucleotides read TGTGCCAGCAGTGGTCCGGTTCAGCCCCAGCATTTT.

DNA for the CDR3: TGTGCCAGCAAGGGGACAAATTCACCCCTCCACTTT. It specifies CASKGTNSPLHF. This sequence joins TRBV28 and TRBJ1-6; a possible D gene is TRBD1 (6 bases). CDR1 and CDR2 (germline): MDHEN, SYDVKM. The ends were cut back, 7 bases at V and 7 bases at J, with 8 bases in the middle. This CDR3 has 12 amino acids.

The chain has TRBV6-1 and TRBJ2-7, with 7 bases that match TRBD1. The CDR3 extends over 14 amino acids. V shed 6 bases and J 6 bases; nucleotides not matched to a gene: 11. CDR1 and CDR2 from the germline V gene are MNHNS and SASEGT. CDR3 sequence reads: CASRLQGYEGEQYF. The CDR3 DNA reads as TGTGCCAGCAGATTACAGGGGTACGAAGGCGAGCAGTACTTC.

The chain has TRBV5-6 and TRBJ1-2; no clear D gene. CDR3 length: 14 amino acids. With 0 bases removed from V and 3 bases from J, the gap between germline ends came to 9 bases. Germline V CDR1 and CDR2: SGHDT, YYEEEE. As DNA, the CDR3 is TGTGCCAGCAGCTTGGACGGCCGGTACTATGGCTACACCTTC. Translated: CASSLDGRYYGYTF. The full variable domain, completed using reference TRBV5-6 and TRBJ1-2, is DAGVTQSPTHLIKTRGQQVTLRCSPKSGHDTVSWYQQALGQGPQFIFQYYEEEERQRGNFPDRFSGHQFPNYSSELNVNALLLGDSALYLCASSLDGRYYGYTFGSGTRLTVV.

CDR3 in amino acids: CASSPPLTGTTSYTF. CDR3 bases: TGTGCCAGTAGTCCACCCCTTACGGGTACGACGAGCTACACCTTC. The chain links TRBV19 to TRBJ1-2, with D unclear. The germline V gene encodes CDR1 LNHDA and CDR2 SQIVND (reference sequence). The CDR3 sequence is 15 residues long. V lost 5 bases to trimming and J lost 9 bases, with 22 bases between them.

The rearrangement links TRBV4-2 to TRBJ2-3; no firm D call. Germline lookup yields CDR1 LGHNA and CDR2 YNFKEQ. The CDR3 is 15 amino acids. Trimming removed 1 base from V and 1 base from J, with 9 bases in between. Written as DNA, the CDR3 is TGTGCCAGCAGCCAAGCGGACCGGGGCACAGATACGCAGTATTTT. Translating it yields CASSQADRGTDTQYF.

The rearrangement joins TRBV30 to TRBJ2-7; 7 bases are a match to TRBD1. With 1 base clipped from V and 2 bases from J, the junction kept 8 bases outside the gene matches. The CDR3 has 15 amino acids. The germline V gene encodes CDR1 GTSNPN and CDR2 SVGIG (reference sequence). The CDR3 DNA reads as TGTGCCTGGAGTGAAACGAGGGGGCGCCCCTACGAGCAGTACTTC. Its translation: CAWSETRGRPYEQYF.